The 27 T cell receptor beta chains below all came from one sample that was sequenced in a study of T-cell reconstitution after alpha-beta-depleted transplantation in children. Using unique molecular identifiers, the investigators prepared the TCRbeta library. TCRdb re-called the PCR reads through MiXCR, storing one row per CDR3 protein. The table records some 520,000 distinct CDR3 sequences, 32% of them present only once. The sequenced sample was PBMCs from the stem cell graft donor, obtained from the stem cell graft. These receptors all come from a human donor who donated a stem cell graft to a child with aplastic anemia.

The rearrangement links TRBV5-1 to TRBJ2-2; 10 positions match TRBD2. V lost 3 bases, J lost 7 bases, and 6 bases stayed unmatched. The CDR3 covers 15 residues. Germline-derived CDR1 and CDR2 are SGHRS and YFSETQ. CDR3 loop: CASSSASGRSGELFF. DNA for the CDR3: TGCGCCAGCAGCTCCGCTAGCGGGAGAAGCGGGGAGCTGTTTTTT.

In its sample, this clonotype was seen a few times. The rearrangement links TRBV7-3 to TRBJ1-1, with 7 bases that match TRBD1. The CDR3 loop spans 13 amino acids. CDR1 and CDR2 (germline): SGHTA, FQGTGA. V trimming: 1 base; J trimming: 6 bases; junction bases outside the gene matches: 2. The CDR3 DNA reads as TGTGCCAGCAGCTTAAAGGGGGCGGCTGAAGCTTTCTTT. Its translation: CASSLKGAAEAFF.

The rearrangement links TRBV19 to TRBJ2-7, with TRBD1 identical over 8 bases. This CDR3 is built from 13 residues. Germline assignment: CDR1 LNHDA and CDR2 SQIVND (reference sequence). The trim removed 4 bases at V and 6 bases at J, leaving 5 bases unmatched. This CDR3 is CASSTRQGREQYF. The CDR3 DNA reads as TGTGCCAGTAGTACCCGACAGGGGCGCGAGCAGTACTTC.

The chain uses TRBV2 and TRBJ2-3; 9 bases line up with TRBD2. The CDR3 has 16 amino acids. Trimming removed 8 bases from V and 3 bases from J; junction bases left unmatched: 12. CDR1 is SNHLY and CDR2 is FYNNEI in the germline V gene. The DNA of the CDR3 is TGTGCCAGCGGGAAAGAACTAGCGGGTACAACAGATACGCAGTATTTT. It yields the protein CASGKELAGTTDTQYF.

This sequence joins TRBV4-1 and TRBJ1-1; D gene unclear. The CDR3 spans 13 residues. Germline V CDR1 and CDR2: MGHRA, YSYEKL. Trimming took 0 bases from V and 6 from J, leaving 8 bases between them. This chain's CDR3 is CASSQDGNPEAFF. Here the CDR3 DNA reads TGCGCCAGCAGCCAAGACGGGAATCCTGAAGCTTTCTTT.

The rearrangement joins TRBV5-4 to TRBJ2-1, with D unclear. In germline, CDR1 is SGHNT, CDR2 YYREEE (reference sequence). V was trimmed by 4 bases and J by 11 bases, leaving 19 bases between them. CDR3 length: 14 amino acids. CDR3 residues: CASSPGSSGPKQFF. DNA of the CDR3: TGTGCCAGCAGCCCGGGTTCGAGTGGCCCTAAGCAGTTCTTC. Using reference TRBV5-4 and TRBJ2-1 for the parts outside the CDR3, the full variable domain is ETGVTQSPTHLIKTRGQQVTLRCSSQSGHNTVSWYQQALGQGPQFIFQYYREEENGRGNFPPRFSGLQFPNYSSELNVNALELDDSALYLCASSPGSSGPKQFFGPGTRLTVL.

V usage is TRBV6-1 and J usage is TRBJ1-5; 8 nucleotides agree with TRBD1. V gave up 5 bases and J gave up 9 bases; unmatched junction bases: 12. The CDR3 spans 15 residues. CDR1 MNHNS and CDR2 SASEGT come from the germline V gene. The CDR3 here is CASSQYRGTQGPQHF. As DNA, the CDR3 is TGTGCCAGCAGTCAATACAGGGGGACTCAAGGGCCCCAGCATTTT.

This clonotype was detected a few times. The chain joins TRBV5-1 to TRBJ1-6; D is unresolved. The V gene's germline CDR1 is SGHRS and CDR2 YFSETQ. This CDR3 contains 15 residues. The V end was cut by 3 bases, the J end by 6 bases, with 13 bases between. CDR3 amino acids: CASSSNSVGNSPLHF. DNA of the CDR3: TGCGCCAGCAGCTCCAATTCCGTGGGTAATTCACCCCTCCACTTT.

This clonotype was picked up a small number of times. The chain is built from TRBV29-1 and TRBJ2-5; tentatively, D is TRBD1 or TRBD2 (5 bases each). The germline V gene encodes CDR1 SQVTM and CDR2 ANQGSEA. V lost 3 bases and J lost 7, with 15 bases in between. The CDR3 length is 13 residues. In DNA, the CDR3 is TGCAGCGTTGATACGGGGCAGACCGGGACCCAGTACTTC. It encodes CSVDTGQTGTQYF. Based on the CDR3 plus reference TRBV29-1 and TRBJ2-5, the full variable domain is SAVISQKPSRDICQRGTSLTIQCQVDSQVTMMFWYRQQPGQSLTLIATANQGSEATYESGFVIDKFPISRPNLTFSTLTVSNMSPEDSSIYLCSVDTGQTGTQYFGPGTRLLVL.

The chain links TRBV28 to TRBJ2-7; D not resolved. The CDR3 spans 14 residues. V shed 6 bases and J shed 2 bases, with 14 bases lying between them. Germline V gene sequence: CDR1 MDHEN, CDR2 SYDVKM. The CDR3 spells CASRGFPSPYEQYF. DNA of the CDR3: TGTGCCAGCAGAGGGTTTCCTTCCCCCTACGAGCAGTACTTC.

This chain joins TRBV18 and TRBJ1-5; no firm D call. Trimming left V 2 bases short and J 6 bases short, with 11 bases between. CDR1 is KGHSH, CDR2 LQKENI, per germline. CDR3 length: 14 residues. For the CDR3, the DNA is TGTGCCAGCTCACCATCGGTAGGTCCTCAGCCCCAGCATTTT. This gives the protein CASSPSVGPQPQHF.

This clonotype turned up a few times. The chain carries TRBV3-1 and TRBJ2-2; tentatively, D is TRBD1 (5 bases). The CDR3 sequence is 14 residues long. The germline CDR1 and CDR2 sequences are LGHDT and YNNKEL (reference sequence). Deletions cut 3 bases from V and 6 bases from J, with 11 bases between. The CDR3 DNA reads TGTGCCAGCAGCCATACCCAGGGTTCCGGGGAGCTGTTTTTT. Residues: CASSHTQGSGELFF.

The CDR3 sequence is CASRTRLNSPLHF. CDR3 DNA sequence: TGTGCCAGCAGGACTAGGCTGAATTCACCCCTCCACTTT. The chain is built from TRBV11-2 and TRBJ1-6, with D unclear. The CDR3 is made up of 13 amino acids. Germline assignment: CDR1 SGHAT and CDR2 FQNNGV. V was shortened by 6 bases and J by 7 bases, with 10 bases between the two germline ends.

This clonotype was recorded a few times. This sequence joins TRBV12-3 or TRBV12-4 and TRBJ2-1; 11 nucleotides align to TRBD2. The CDR3 has 17 residues. The V gene end was trimmed by 2 bases and the J gene end by 8 bases; junction bases not matched to a gene: 11. This chain's CDR3 is CASSLSSTSGRSHEQFF. Here the CDR3 DNA reads TGTGCCAGCAGTTTATCCAGCACTAGCGGGAGATCGCATGAGCAGTTCTTC.

The J gene is TRBJ2-1, the V gene TRBV6-5; TRBD2 is a possible D gene (5 bases). The CDR3 is 16 residues long. The germline gives CDR1 MNHEY, CDR2 SVGAGI. The ends were cut back, 2 bases at V and 9 bases at J, with 20 bases in the middle. CDR3 sequence: CASSYVLSGARGEQFF. The CDR3 nucleotides read TGTGCCAGCAGTTACGTGTTAAGCGGAGCCCGGGGTGAGCAGTTCTTC.

The sample holds a few counts of this clonotype. The chain recombines TRBV6-5 with TRBJ1-6; D gene ambiguous. V dropped 0 bases and J dropped 5 bases, with 8 bases sitting between them. The germline gives CDR1 MNHEY, CDR2 SVGAGI. The CDR3 is 15 residues long. The CDR3 spells CASSYSRRNNSPLHF. The CDR3 DNA follows: TGTGCCAGCAGTTACTCTCGACGTAATAATTCACCCCTCCACTTT.

The chain is built from TRBV4-3 and TRBJ2-6; D is uncertain. CDR1 LGHNA and CDR2 YSLEER come from the germline V gene. The V and J ends lost 0 bases and 0 bases respectively, with 9 bases between them. The CDR3 extends over 17 amino acids. The CDR3 DNA is TGCGCCAGCAGCCAAGATTTCACGAACTCTGGGGCCAACGTCCTGACTTTC. Protein sequence: CASSQDFTNSGANVLTF.

CDR3 nucleotide sequence: TGTGCCTGCCGACAGGCAACATATAGCAATCAGCCCCAGCATTTT. Residues: CACRQATYSNQPQHF. V gene TRBV6-2 or TRBV6-3 combines with J gene TRBJ1-5; TRBD1 is a possible D gene (6 bases). Between the trimmed V and J ends, which lost 11 bases and 0 bases, there was a span of 17 bases. Germline CDR1 and CDR2: MNHEY and SVGEGT. The CDR3 totals 15 residues.

This chain joins TRBV12-3 or TRBV12-4 and TRBJ1-5, with TRBD1 matching 8 bases. The trim removed 4 bases at V and 5 bases at J, leaving 4 bases unmatched. The CDR3 consists of 14 residues. In DNA, the CDR3 is TGTGCCAGCAGTTCCCAGGGGGCGGATCAGCCCCAGCATTTT. Its translation is CASSSQGADQPQHF.

This chain joins TRBV5-1 and TRBJ2-3; 7 bases are a match to TRBD2. Trimming cost V 5 bases and J 1 base; bases outside gene matches: 4. The CDR3 runs 14 residues. Germline V CDR1 and CDR2: SGHRS, YFSETQ. Here the CDR3 reads CASRGLVGTDTQYF. For the CDR3, the DNA is TGCGCCAGCAGAGGACTAGTTGGCACAGATACGCAGTATTTT.

The table lists this clonotype with a few counts. The chain recombines TRBV27 with TRBJ1-2; 7 bases align to TRBD1. The V segment lost 4 bases and the J segment 4 bases; nucleotides outside the gene matches: 3. The CDR3 runs to 13 residues. Germline lookup yields CDR1 MNHEY and CDR2 SMNVEV (reference sequence). The CDR3 reads CASSSRQGYGYTF. The CDR3 DNA reads as TGTGCCAGCAGTTCCCGACAGGGCTATGGCTACACCTTC.

DNA of the CDR3: TGTGCCAGCAGTTTACCAGGGGTAGGCTCTGGGGCCAACGTCCTGACTTTC. This gives the protein CASSLPGVGSGANVLTF. The chain couples TRBV12-3 or TRBV12-4 to TRBJ2-6; perhaps TRBD1 as D (6 bases). V shed 2 bases and J shed 0 bases, with 11 bases lying between them. The CDR3 runs 17 residues.

This clonotype was picked up a small number of times. V and J are TRBV9 and TRBJ1-2; 7 bases line up with TRBD1. Germline loops: CDR1 SGDLS, CDR2 YYNGEE. The CDR3 loop spans 15 amino acids. V shed 0 bases, J shed 4 bases, and the junction held 6 bases outside the gene matches. The CDR3 region has the DNA TGTGCCAGCAGCGTAGACGGGACAGTTTTCTATGGCTACACCTTC. This sequence encodes CASSVDGTVFYGYTF. Complete variable domain (other parts from reference TRBV9 and TRBJ1-2): DSGVTQTPKHLITATGQRVTLRCSPRSGDLSVYWYQQSLDQGLQFLIQYYNGEERAKGNILERFSAQQFPDLHSELNLSSLELGDSALYFCASSVDGTVFYGYTFGSGTRLTVV.

The chain combines TRBV11-2 with TRBJ1-2, with 10 bases identical to TRBD1. The germline V gene has CDR1 SGHAT and CDR2 FQNNGV. The CDR3 has 14 amino acids. J gave up 7 bases and V 3 bases, and 5 bases lay outside the gene matches. CDR3 protein: CASSLDRGNLGYTF. The CDR3 DNA follows: TGTGCCAGCAGCTTGGACAGGGGGAACCTTGGCTACACCTTC.

This chain uses TRBV5-1 with TRBJ2-1; 8 positions agree with TRBD2. The CDR3 loop spans 17 amino acids. V lost 0 bases to trimming and J lost 9 bases; unmatched junction nucleotides: 14. Per the germline V gene, CDR1 is SGHRS and CDR2 is YFSETQ. The CDR3 DNA follows: TGCGCCAGCAGCTTGGTGGGCCCCAGCGGGGGTGTCAGTGAGCAGTTCTTC. Encoded protein: CASSLVGPSGGVSEQFF.

In its sample, this clonotype was seen a few times. The chain recombines TRBV29-1 with TRBJ1-2, with TRBD1 matching over 8 bases. This CDR3 is built from 12 residues. Trimming took 6 bases from V and 4 from J; bases not matched to a gene: 4. Germline-derived CDR1 and CDR2 are SQVTM and ANQGSEA. CDR3 in DNA: TGCAGCGTAGACAGGGGAGTCTATGGCTACACCTTC. It is translated as CSVDRGVYGYTF.

This sequence joins TRBV27 and TRBJ1-1; TRBD1 matches at 9 bases. The CDR3 runs to 15 residues. The germline V gene has CDR1 MNHEY and CDR2 SMNVEV (reference sequence). V lost 7 bases and J lost 5; bases outside the gene matches: 11. CDR3 sequence: CASKLAGTGKTEAFF. As DNA, the CDR3 is TGTGCCAGCAAGCTCGCCGGGACAGGGAAAACTGAAGCTTTCTTT.